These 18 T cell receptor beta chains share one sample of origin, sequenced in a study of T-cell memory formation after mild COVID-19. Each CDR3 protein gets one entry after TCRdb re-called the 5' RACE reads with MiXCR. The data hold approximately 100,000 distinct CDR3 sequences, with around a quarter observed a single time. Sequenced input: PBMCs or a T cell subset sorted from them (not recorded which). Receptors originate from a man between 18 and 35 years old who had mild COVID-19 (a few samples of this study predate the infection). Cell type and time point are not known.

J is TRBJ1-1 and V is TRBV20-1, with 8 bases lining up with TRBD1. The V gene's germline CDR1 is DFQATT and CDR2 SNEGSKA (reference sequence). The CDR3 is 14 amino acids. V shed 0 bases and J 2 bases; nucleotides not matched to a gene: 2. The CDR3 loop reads CSARDTGGNTEAFF. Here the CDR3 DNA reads TGCAGTGCTAGAGATACAGGGGGAAACACTGAAGCTTTCTTT.

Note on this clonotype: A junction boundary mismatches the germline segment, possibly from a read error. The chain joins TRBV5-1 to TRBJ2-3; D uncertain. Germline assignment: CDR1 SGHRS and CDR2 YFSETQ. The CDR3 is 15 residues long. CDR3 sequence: CASSQTGQSTDTQYF. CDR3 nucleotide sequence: TGTGCCAGCAGCCAAACCGGGCAGAGCACAGATACGCAGTATTTT.

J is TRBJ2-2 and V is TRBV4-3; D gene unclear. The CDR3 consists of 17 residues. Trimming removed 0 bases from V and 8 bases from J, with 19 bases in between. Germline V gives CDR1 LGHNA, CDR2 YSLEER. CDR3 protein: CASSQEDPDPGSGELFF. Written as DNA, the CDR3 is TGCGCCAGCAGCCAAGAAGACCCGGACCCTGGCTCTGGGGAGCTGTTTTTT.

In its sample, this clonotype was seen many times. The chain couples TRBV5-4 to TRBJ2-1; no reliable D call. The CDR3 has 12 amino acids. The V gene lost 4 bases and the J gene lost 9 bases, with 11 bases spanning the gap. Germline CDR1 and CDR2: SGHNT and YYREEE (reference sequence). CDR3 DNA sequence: TGTGCCAGCAGCGACGAGAATGTTGAGCAGTTCTTC. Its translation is CASSDENVEQFF. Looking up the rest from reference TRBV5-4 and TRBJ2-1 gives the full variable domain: ETGVTQSPTHLIKTRGQQVTLRCSSQSGHNTVSWYQQALGQGPQFIFQYYREEENGRGNFPPRFSGLQFPNYSSELNVNALELDDSALYLCASSDENVEQFFGPGTRLTVL.

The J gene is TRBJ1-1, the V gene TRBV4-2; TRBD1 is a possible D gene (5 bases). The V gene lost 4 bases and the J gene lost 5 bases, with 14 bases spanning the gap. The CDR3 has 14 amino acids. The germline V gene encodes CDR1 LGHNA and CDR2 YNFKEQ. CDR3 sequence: CASSPKVKGTEAFF. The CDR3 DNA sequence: TGTGCCAGCAGCCCCAAAGTTAAGGGGACTGAAGCTTTCTTT.

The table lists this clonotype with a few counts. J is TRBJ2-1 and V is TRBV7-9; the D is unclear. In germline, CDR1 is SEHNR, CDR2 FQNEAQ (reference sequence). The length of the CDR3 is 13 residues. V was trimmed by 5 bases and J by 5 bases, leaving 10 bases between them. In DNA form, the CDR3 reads TGTGCCAGCAGCCCAGTTCGGAACAATGAGCAGTTCTTC. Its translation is CASSPVRNNEQFF.

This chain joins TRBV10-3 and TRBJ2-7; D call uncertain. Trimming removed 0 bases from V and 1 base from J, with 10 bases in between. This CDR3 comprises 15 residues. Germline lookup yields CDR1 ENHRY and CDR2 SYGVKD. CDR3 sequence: CAISESPDGSYEQYV. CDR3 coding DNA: TGTGCCATCAGTGAGTCGCCGGACGGATCCTACGAGCAGTACGTC.

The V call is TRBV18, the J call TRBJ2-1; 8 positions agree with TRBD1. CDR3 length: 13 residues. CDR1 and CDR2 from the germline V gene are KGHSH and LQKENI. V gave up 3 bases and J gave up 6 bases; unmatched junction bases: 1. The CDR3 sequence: CASSPTGGNEQFF. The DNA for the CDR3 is TGTGCCAGCTCACCTACAGGGGGCAATGAGCAGTTCTTC.

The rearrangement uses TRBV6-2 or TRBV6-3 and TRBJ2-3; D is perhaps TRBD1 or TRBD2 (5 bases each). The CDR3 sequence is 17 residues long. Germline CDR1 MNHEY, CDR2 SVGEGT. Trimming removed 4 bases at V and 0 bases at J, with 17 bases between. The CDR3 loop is CASSSPDGTSSTDTQYF. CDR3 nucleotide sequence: TGTGCCAGCAGTTCTCCGGACGGGACCTCTAGCACAGATACGCAGTATTTT.

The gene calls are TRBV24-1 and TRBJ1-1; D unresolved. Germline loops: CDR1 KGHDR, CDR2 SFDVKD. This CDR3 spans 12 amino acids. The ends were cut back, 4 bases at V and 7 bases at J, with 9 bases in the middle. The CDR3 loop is CATSDPTGEAFF. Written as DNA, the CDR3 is TGTGCCACCAGTGACCCGACCGGTGAAGCTTTCTTT.

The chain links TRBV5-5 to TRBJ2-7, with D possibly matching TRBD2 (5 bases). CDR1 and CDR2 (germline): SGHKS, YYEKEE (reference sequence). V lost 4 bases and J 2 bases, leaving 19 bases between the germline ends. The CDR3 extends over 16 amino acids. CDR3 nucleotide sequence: TGTGCCAGCAGCAGCGGTTCCGGTCACAATGCCTACGAGCAGTACTTC. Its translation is CASSSGSGHNAYEQYF.

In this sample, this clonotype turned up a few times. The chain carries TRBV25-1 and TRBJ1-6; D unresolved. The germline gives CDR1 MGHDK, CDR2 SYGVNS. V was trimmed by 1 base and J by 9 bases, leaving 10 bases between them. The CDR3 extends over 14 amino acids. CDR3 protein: CASSEWQKTSPLHF. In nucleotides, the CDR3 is TGTGCCAGCAGTGAATGGCAGAAAACTTCACCCCTCCACTTT. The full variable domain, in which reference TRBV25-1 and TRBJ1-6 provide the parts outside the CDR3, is EADIYQTPRYLVIGTGKKITLECSQTMGHDKMYWYQQDPGMELHLIHYSYGVNSTEKGDLSSESTVSRIRTEHFPLTLESARPSHTSQYLCASSEWQKTSPLHFGNGTRLTVT.

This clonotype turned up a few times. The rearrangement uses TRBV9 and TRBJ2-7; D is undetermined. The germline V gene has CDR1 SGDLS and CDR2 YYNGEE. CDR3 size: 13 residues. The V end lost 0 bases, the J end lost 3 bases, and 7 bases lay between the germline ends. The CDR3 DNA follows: TGTGCCAGCAGCGTAGGGCCCGGCTACGAGCAGTACGTC. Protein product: CASSVGPGYEQYV.

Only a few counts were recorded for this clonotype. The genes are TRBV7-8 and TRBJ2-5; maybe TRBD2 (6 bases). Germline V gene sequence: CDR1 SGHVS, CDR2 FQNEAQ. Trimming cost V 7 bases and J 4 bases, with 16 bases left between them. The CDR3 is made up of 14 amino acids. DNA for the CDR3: TGTGCCAGCACTCTTCTAAGGCGGGGAGAGACCCAGTACTTC. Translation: CASTLLRRGETQYF.

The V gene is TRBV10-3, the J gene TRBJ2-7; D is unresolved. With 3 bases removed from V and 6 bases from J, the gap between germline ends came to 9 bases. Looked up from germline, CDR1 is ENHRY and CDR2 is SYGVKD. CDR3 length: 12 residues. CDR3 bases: TGTGCCATCAGTGAAGGGTTGGTCGAGCAGTACTTC. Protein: CAISEGLVEQYF.

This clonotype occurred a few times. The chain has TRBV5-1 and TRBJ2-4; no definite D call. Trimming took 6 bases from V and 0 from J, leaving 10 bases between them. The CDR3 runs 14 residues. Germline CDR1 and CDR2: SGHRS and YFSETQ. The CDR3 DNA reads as TGCGCCAGCACCATGACATTAGCCAAAAACATTCAGTACTTC. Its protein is CASTMTLAKNIQYF.

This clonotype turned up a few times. CDR3 residues: CASSFDSELTNYGYTF. The DNA of the CDR3 is TGTGCCAGCAGTTTTGACAGCGAGCTTACTAACTATGGCTACACCTTC. The chain combines TRBV6-6 with TRBJ1-2; maybe TRBD1 (5 bases). The V gene lost 4 bases and the J gene lost 0 bases, with 15 bases spanning the gap. The length of the CDR3 is 16 residues. Looked up from germline, CDR1 is MNHNY and CDR2 is SVGAGI (reference sequence).

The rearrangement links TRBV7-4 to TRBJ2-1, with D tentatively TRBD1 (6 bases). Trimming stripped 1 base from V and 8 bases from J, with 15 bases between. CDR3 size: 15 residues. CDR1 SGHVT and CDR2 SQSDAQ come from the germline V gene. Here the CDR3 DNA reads TGTGCCAGCAGCTTAGATGGGGGCCTGAACTATGAGCAGTTCTTC. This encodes CASSLDGGLNYEQFF. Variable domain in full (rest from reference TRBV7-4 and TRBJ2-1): GAGVSQSPRYKVAKRGRDVALRCDSISGHVTLYWYRQTLGQGSEVLTYSQSDAQRDKSGRPSGRFSAERPERSVSTLKIQRTEQGDSAVYLCASSLDGGLNYEQFFGPGTRLTVL.